The 15 T cell receptor beta chains reported below all come from one sample, sequenced in a study of spatial heterogeneity in lung cancer. Study results and limitations: Expanded intratumoral alpha and beta TCR counts tracked tumor mutation counts.

TCRdb independently ran MiXCR on the 5' RACE reads; one entry per CDR3 protein. The repertoire holds about 9,200 distinct CDR3 sequences, with approximately 53% as singletons. Their antigens are not known. The time point here: sample taken at primary tumor resection. This specimen was lung tumor tissue, taken at surgery. The source is a female donor with early-stage non-small cell lung cancer.

Only a few counts were recorded for this clonotype. A library prepared for alpha chains yielded this beta chain as an off-target read; its size is of little meaning. The V and J genes are TRBV12-3 or TRBV12-4 and TRBJ1-1; D is perhaps TRBD1 (5 bases). CDR3 length: 14 residues. Trimming left V 5 bases short and J 3 bases short, with 13 bases between. In DNA, the CDR3 is TGTGCCAGCAGTCCCTATCCGGGACACACTGAAGCTTTCTTT. It codes for CASSPYPGHTEAFF.

About this clonotype: This beta chain is an off-target read within a library intended for alpha chains, so its frequency means little. The V and J genes are TRBV5-1 and TRBJ1-1, with 7 bases lining up with TRBD1. Germline V gene sequence: CDR1 SGHRS, CDR2 YFSETQ. V gave up 4 bases and J gave up 1 base; unmatched junction bases: 7. The CDR3 is 15 residues long. DNA of the CDR3: TGCGCCAGCAGCCAGTTCGGGACAGCGAACACTGAAGCTTTCTTT. This sequence encodes CASSQFGTANTEAFF.

This clonotype turned up a few times. Mismatch with germline at one junction end may stem from a read error. As an off-target read in a library built for alpha chains, this beta chain has a frequency of little significance. This chain uses TRBV5-5 with TRBJ2-7; D remains unclear. This CDR3 is built from 12 residues. Per the germline V gene, CDR1 is SGHKS and CDR2 is YYEKEE (reference sequence). CDR3 sequence reads: CASRTRSHEQYF. The CDR3 region has the DNA TGTGCCAGCAGAACGCGCTCCCACGAGCAGTACTTC.

About this clonotype itself: In a library made to pick up alpha chains, this beta chain is a stray read with a size that means little. This chain joins TRBV20-1 and TRBJ1-3, with D tentatively TRBD1 (5 bases). This CDR3 is built from 20 residues. Trimming pared 1 base from V and 0 bases from J, leaving 25 bases between. Germline lookup yields CDR1 DFQATT and CDR2 SNEGSKA (reference sequence). In nucleotides, the CDR3 is TGCAGTGCTAGAGCCAACGTCGTGAGTGGGGCAGAAATCTCTGGAAACACCATATATTTT. Its translation is CSARANVVSGAEISGNTIYF.

To note about this clonotype: This beta chain is a stray read from a library made for alpha chains; its abundance is not meaningful. This rearrangement joins TRBV12-3 or TRBV12-4 to TRBJ2-2; 7 bases align to TRBD1. The V and J ends lost 6 bases and 6 bases, in that order; junction bases with no gene match: 13. There are 16 residues in the CDR3. The CDR3 sequence is CASSRDRAREAGELFF. The DNA for the CDR3 is TGTGCCAGCAGCCGAGACAGGGCTAGAGAGGCCGGGGAGCTGTTTTTT.

About this clonotype itself: As an off-target read in a library built for alpha chains, this beta chain has a frequency of little significance. The chain recombines TRBV4-2 with TRBJ2-3, with D possibly being TRBD2 (7 bases). The V gene's germline CDR1 is LGHNA and CDR2 YNFKEQ. V lost 0 bases and J lost 5, with 15 bases in between. This CDR3 has 16 amino acids. CDR3 region: CASSQEVGGALDTQYF. CDR3 nucleotides: TGTGCCAGCAGCCAAGAAGTGGGGGGGGCCTTAGATACGCAGTATTTT.

This clonotype appeared a single time. This beta chain appears as a stray read in a library generated for alpha chains; its size is not informative. The V and J genes are TRBV6-5 and TRBJ1-5; 7 nucleotides match TRBD1. Germline CDR1 MNHEY, CDR2 SVGAGI. The length of the CDR3 is 17 residues. Trimming at V came to 8 bases and at J to 4 bases, leaving 17 bases not matched to a gene. The DNA of the CDR3 is TGTGCCAGCGGCCCCCTTGGTATGCGGGACAGAAATCAGCCCCAGCATTTT. Translated, it gives CASGPLGMRDRNQPQHF.

This clonotype was found a few times. This beta chain appears as a stray read in a library generated for alpha chains; its size is not informative. V is TRBV11-2 and J is TRBJ2-2, with D perhaps assigned TRBD1 or TRBD2 (5 bases each). V lost 5 bases, J lost 7 bases, and 20 bases lay in between. This CDR3 is 16 amino acids long. Germline CDR1 SGHAT, CDR2 FQNNGV. The CDR3 spells CASSPYGVGTGGELFF. CDR3 DNA sequence: TGTGCCAGCAGCCCATACGGTGTGGGGACCGGCGGGGAGCTGTTTTTT.

In the case of this clonotype: This beta chain came through as a stray read in a library set up for alpha chains, and its size says little. This chain joins TRBV29-1 and TRBJ2-7; D assignment may be TRBD1 or TRBD2 (6 bases each). The germline V gene has CDR1 SQVTM and CDR2 ANQGSEA. The CDR3 length is 11 residues. V lost 7 bases and J lost 6, with 13 bases in between. CDR3 protein: CSARGGGEQYF. The DNA of the CDR3 is TGCAGCGCCAGGGGAGGAGGCGAGCAGTACTTC.

This clonotype appeared a single time. This beta chain is a stray read from a library made for alpha chains; its abundance is not meaningful. The V call is TRBV9, the J call TRBJ2-1; 7 bases align to TRBD1. This CDR3 spans 13 amino acids. Unmatched junction bases numbered 1, after V lost 1 base and J lost 6 bases. The V gene's germline CDR1 is SGDLS and CDR2 YYNGEE. CDR3 sequence reads: CASSVTGANEQFF. The CDR3 DNA reads TGTGCCAGCAGCGTAACAGGGGCCAATGAGCAGTTCTTC.

This clonotype occurred once. Being off target in a library aimed at alpha chains, this beta chain has a size of little meaning. The chain couples TRBV6-6 to TRBJ1-3; D is unresolved. The germline V and J ends were trimmed by 5 bases and 4 bases, with 12 bases remaining between them. Germline CDR1 is MNHNY and CDR2 is SVGAGI (reference sequence). CDR3 length: 14 residues. Here the CDR3 DNA reads TGTGCCAGCAGTCCACGAGGGAGGGGAAACACCATATATTTT. This translates into CASSPRGRGNTIYF.

As concerns this clonotype: In a library made to pick up alpha chains, this beta chain is a stray read with a size that means little. CDR3 protein: CASRQGPAGNQPQHF. In DNA, the CDR3 is TGTGCCAGCAGGCAGGGACCGGCGGGCAATCAGCCCCAGCATTTT. The chain uses TRBV12-3 or TRBV12-4 and TRBJ1-5; D perhaps matches TRBD1 (5 bases). The CDR3 is 15 residues long. V dropped 6 bases and J dropped 2 bases, with 14 bases sitting between them.

Regarding this clonotype: This beta chain lies outside the target of a library built for alpha chains; its clone size means little. J is TRBJ2-2 and V is TRBV5-1; 12 nucleotides align to TRBD2. Trimming at V came to 4 bases and at J to 1 base, leaving 5 bases not matched to a gene. Germline CDR1 and CDR2: SGHRS and YFSETQ. CDR3 size: 17 residues. CDR3 loop: CASSRSLAGGNTGELFF. The CDR3 coding sequence is TGCGCCAGCAGCCGTTCACTAGCGGGAGGGAACACCGGGGAGCTGTTTTTT.

To note about this clonotype: As an off-target read in a library built for alpha chains, this beta chain has a frequency of little significance. The chain combines TRBV20-1 with TRBJ1-3, with no clear D. The germline CDR1 and CDR2 sequences are DFQATT and SNEGSKA (reference sequence). Trimming left V 6 bases short and J 0 bases short, with 15 bases between. The CDR3 contains 15 residues. The CDR3 protein is CSASYPQLSGNTIYF. Here the CDR3 DNA reads TGCAGTGCCAGTTATCCACAACTCTCTGGAAACACCATATATTTT.

Only a few counts were recorded for this clonotype. The library was prepared for alpha chains; this beta chain is a stray read, so its frequency means little. The rearrangement links TRBV7-9 to TRBJ2-3; no reliable D call. Germline V gene lookup returns CDR1 SEHNR and CDR2 FQNEAQ (reference sequence). Between the trimmed V and J ends, which lost 1 base and 5 bases, there was a span of 16 bases. The CDR3 contains 16 residues. The CDR3 DNA follows: TGTGCCAGCAGCTTAGGTCTCGGTAGCCTTGGAGATACGCAGTATTTT. Its protein is CASSLGLGSLGDTQYF.